The rows below give T cell receptor beta chains drawn from one sample of a study of post-analysis software for immune sequencing data. TCRdb used MiXCR to reprocess the PCR reads, holding one entry per CDR3 protein. The profile shows roughly 540,000 distinct CDR3 sequences, around 36% of them singletons. The material sequenced was blood. The receptors here all came from a girl aged 2-17 years with multiple sclerosis. Both conserved end residues are part of each CDR3. A D gene is named only where the DNA matches it firmly. Size is omitted from some rows. Given values are once, few, many or a class for expanded clones.

D	V	J	size	DNA	CDR3
NA	TRBV20-1	TRBJ2-7	few	TGCAGTGCTAGACCTCCTAGTGGTTCCTACGAGCAGTACTTC	CSARPPSGSYEQYF
TRBD1	TRBV20-1	TRBJ1-5	NA	TGCAGTGCTAGACGTCAGGGGGTAGGGAGCAATCAGCCCCAGCATTTT	CSARRQGVGSNQPQHF
TRBD1	TRBV20-1	TRBJ1-5	once	TGCAGTGCGGATTCCAGGGGGAGAGGGGATCAGCCCCAGCATTTT	CSADSRGRGDQPQHF
TRBD2	TRBV5-1	TRBJ2-7	many	TGCGCCAGCAGCTTAGCGGGGGGGCTCTACGAGCAGTACTTC	CASSLAGGLYEQYF
NA	TRBV3-1	TRBJ2-3	few	TGTGCCAGCAGCCCATCGAGGGGATCATCGGGGTATTTT	CASSPSRGSSGYF
NA	TRBV11-2	TRBJ2-1	few	TGTGCCAGCAGCTTACCCTCGCTGGATGAGCAGTTCTTC	CASSLPSLDEQFF
TRBD2	TRBV20-1	TRBJ2-1	few	TGCAGTTCCTCCGGGGGGGGATCCAATGAGCAGTTCTTC	CSSSGGGSNEQFF
TRBD1	TRBV6-1	TRBJ2-3	NA	TGTGCCAGCAGCCGGGACAGCCCAGATACGCAGTATTTT	CASSRDSPDTQYF
TRBD2	TRBV10-3	TRBJ2-7	NA	TGTGCCTCCAGTAGCGGGGGGGCCGAGCAGTACTTC	CASSSGGAEQYF
NA	TRBV29-1	TRBJ1-2	NA	TGCAGCGTTGATCGGGTCGGGAAATATGGCTACACCTTC	CSVDRVGKYGYTF
NA	TRBV24-1	TRBJ2-5	NA	TGTGCCACCAGTGATTTGTCTGAGGGAAAAGAGACCCAGTACTTC	CATSDLSEGKETQYF
NA	TRBV5-1	TRBJ1-2	few	TGCGCCAGCAGAGGGTCCGGGGAGTTGGACTATGGCTACACCTTC	CASRGSGELDYGYTF
TRBD2	TRBV11-2	TRBJ2-7	few	TGTGCCAGCAGCTTTGGGCGGGGGGGCCGGTTTCTCGTCGAGCAGTACTTC	CASSFGRGGRFLVEQYF
NA	TRBV21-1	TRBJ2-5	NA	TGTGCCAGCAGCAGATTGTACTTC	CASSRLYF
NA	TRBV18	TRBJ2-3	NA	TGTGCCAGCTCACCGCAAACAGGGCGCACAGATACGCAGTATTTT	CASSPQTGRTDTQYF
NA	TRBV27	TRBJ2-5	few	TGTGCCAGCAGCCCTACGGGATGGGGAGAGACCCAGTACTTC	CASSPTGWGETQYF
NA	TRBV4-2	TRBJ2-4	few	TGTGCCAGCAGCCAGAGCGAGGGAAACATTCAGTACTTC	CASSQSEGNIQYF
TRBD2	TRBV20-1	TRBJ2-3	few	TGCAGTGCTAGAGACTTACTAGCGGGGGTGGCAGATACGCAGTATTTT	CSARDLLAGVADTQYF
NA	TRBV7-9	TRBJ1-5	NA	TGTGCCAGCAGCCGGGCGACGGGCAATCAGCCCCAGCATTTT	CASSRATGNQPQHF
NA	TRBV12-3/TRBV12-4	TRBJ2-3	NA	TGTGCCAGCTCGCGTAGGGTAGGAGCAGATACGCAGTATTTT	CASSRRVGADTQYF
NA	TRBV10-3	TRBJ2-1	NA	TGTACCATCAGTGAGTCGCGGAATGAGCAGTTCTTC	CTISESRNEQFF
TRBD1	TRBV20-1	TRBJ2-1	NA	TGCAGTGCCCCGGGACAGGATGTCATAATCGATACAATGATGCAGTTCTTC	CSAPGQDVIIDTMMQFF
TRBD2	TRBV5-1	TRBJ2-3	few	TGCGCCAGCTCCGGGGGGGAGAGCACAGATACGCAGTATTTT	CASSGGESTDTQYF
TRBD1	TRBV12-3/TRBV12-4	TRBJ2-5	NA	TGTGCCAGCACCTCCCCGGGACAGGGAGAAGAGACCCAGTACTTC	CASTSPGQGEETQYF
NA	TRBV20-1	TRBJ1-5	NA	TGCAGTGCAGAGGGTCGTTTTGGCAATCAGCCCCAGCATTTT	CSAEGRFGNQPQHF
TRBD2	TRBV10-3	TRBJ2-1	few	TGTGCCATCAGTCTTGTAGCGGGGGACTACAATGAGCAGTTCTTC	CAISLVAGDYNEQFF
NA	TRBV15	TRBJ2-7	NA	TGTGCCACCAGCAGAGGGGATCGTGTTGAGTTCGACGAGCAGTACTTC	CATSRGDRVEFDEQYF
TRBD1	TRBV7-6	TRBJ2-5	NA	TGTGCCAGCAGCGCTTACACAGGGGATAATGAGCAGTACTTC	CASSAYTGDNEQYF
NA	TRBV6-2/TRBV6-3	TRBJ1-1	NA	TGTGCCAGCAGTTACGCGGGGGAAGAAGCTTTCTTT	CASSYAGEEAFF
TRBD2	TRBV15	TRBJ2-2	NA	TGTGCCACCAGCCGGGGAGGGGCATACACCGGGGAGCTGTTTTTT	CATSRGGAYTGELFF
TRBD2	TRBV9	TRBJ2-3	NA	TGTGCCAGCAGCGTAGAACAGCGGGGACTCACAGATACGCAGTATTTT	CASSVEQRGLTDTQYF
NA	TRBV10-2	TRBJ1-1	NA	TGCGCCAGCAGTGCCAGGGAAGGGAACACTGAAGCTTTCTTT	CASSAREGNTEAFF
TRBD1	TRBV5-1	TRBJ1-6	NA	TGCGCCAGCGCAGGAGGGGGGACAGCGGAAAATTCACCCCTCCACTTT	CASAGGGTAENSPLHF
NA	TRBV12-3/TRBV12-4	TRBJ1-6	NA	TGTGCCAGCAGTTGGGGCAGCCATAATTCACCCCTCCACTTT	CASSWGSHNSPLHF
TRBD2	TRBV19	TRBJ2-1	NA	TGTGCCAGTAGCCTTAGCGGGGGGCCCCGCAATGAGCAGTTCTTC	CASSLSGGPRNEQFF
TRBD1	TRBV10-2	TRBJ2-7	few	TGCGCCAGCAGTGAGTTCGGACAGGGCCCTCTCTACGAGCAGTACTTC	CASSEFGQGPLYEQYF
NA	TRBV29-1	TRBJ1-1	few	TGCAGCGTTGAAGATCAGCCCGCGTACGCTTTCTTT	CSVEDQPAYAFF
TRBD1	TRBV20-1	TRBJ2-3	few	TGCAGTGCTTCCGGACAGGGAACAGATACGCAGTATTTT	CSASGQGTDTQYF
NA	TRBV5-1	TRBJ1-6	once	TGCGCCAGCAGCTTGGCCAATAGGGGTTGGCATTCACCCCTCCACTTT	CASSLANRGWHSPLHF
TRBD2	TRBV5-1	TRBJ2-1	NA	TGCGCCAGCAGCCCGGGACTAGCGGGGGGGAATGTCGCGTTCTTC	CASSPGLAGGNVAFF
NA	TRBV7-3	TRBJ2-1	few	TGTGCCAGCAGCTTACATGTAGGGGGGGGGCCAGGGAATGAGCAGTTCTTC	CASSLHVGGGPGNEQFF
NA	TRBV5-6	TRBJ1-1	NA	TGTGCCGGCAGCTTTGGCCCAGACACTGAAGCTTTCTTT	CAGSFGPDTEAFF
TRBD1	TRBV20-1	TRBJ1-5	NA	TGCAGTGCTAGTTTGGGACAGATCAATCAGCCCCAGCATTTT	CSASLGQINQPQHF
NA	TRBV6-1	TRBJ2-7	many	TGTGCCAGCAGTGAAGTTGAACGGTTCAGGCACGAGCAGTACTTC	CASSEVERFRHEQYF
NA	TRBV5-1	TRBJ2-7	medium-sized	TGCGCCAGCAGCCGGGACGCCAGCTCCTACGAGCAGTACTTC	CASSRDASSYEQYF
NA	TRBV6-1	TRBJ2-1	NA	TGTGCCAGCAGTGAAGCTCTCTCGGGAGAGCAGTTCTTC	CASSEALSGEQFF
TRBD2	TRBV7-9	TRBJ2-1	NA	TGTGCCAGCAGCTCGGGACTAGCGGGGGACCAACTTTACAATGAGCAGTTCTTC	CASSSGLAGDQLYNEQFF
TRBD2	TRBV20-1	TRBJ2-1	few	TGCAGTGCCGAGCGGGGCGGGGGTGAGCAGTTCTTC	CSAERGGGEQFF
NA	TRBV15	TRBJ1-4	NA	TGTGCCACCTCGGGCATCCCAAATGAAAAACTGTTTTTT	CATSGIPNEKLFF
TRBD2	TRBV7-7	TRBJ2-5	NA	TGTGCTAGCAGCCAACCGGGACTAGGTTTCCAGTACTTC	CASSQPGLGFQYF